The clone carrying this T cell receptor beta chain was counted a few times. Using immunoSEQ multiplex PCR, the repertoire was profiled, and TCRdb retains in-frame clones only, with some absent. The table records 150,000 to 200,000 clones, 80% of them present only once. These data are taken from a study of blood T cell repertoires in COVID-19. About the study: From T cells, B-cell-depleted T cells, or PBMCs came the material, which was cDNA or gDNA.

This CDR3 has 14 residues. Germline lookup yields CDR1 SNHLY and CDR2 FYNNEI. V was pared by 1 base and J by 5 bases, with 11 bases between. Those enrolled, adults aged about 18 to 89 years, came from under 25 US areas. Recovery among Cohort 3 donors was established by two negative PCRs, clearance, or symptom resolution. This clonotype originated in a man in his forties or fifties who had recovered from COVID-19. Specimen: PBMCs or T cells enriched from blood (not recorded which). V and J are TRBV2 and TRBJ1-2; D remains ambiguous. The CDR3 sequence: CASSEGGSGYGYTF. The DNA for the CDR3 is TGTGCCAGCAGTGAAGGAGGTTCGGGTTATGGCTACACCTTC.